The 23 T cell receptor beta chains listed next were all sequenced from one sample in a study of T cell clonotyping in hematopoietic cell transplantation. The assay was immunoSEQ multiplex PCR, and TCRdb's table has in-frame clones only and misses some. This table holds 16,000 or so clones, more than 60% found once. The sample here was PBMCs, taken 30 days after allogeneic stem cell transplant. These receptors were taken from a male patient aged 45-60 years who had an allogeneic stem cell transplant from an unrelated donor, so T cells may come from the graft donor. Some clones in this sample may be carry-over from other donors' samples.

This sequence joins TRBV27 and TRBJ1-6, with a possible D match to TRBD1 (6 bases). Per the germline V gene, CDR1 is MNHEY and CDR2 is SMNVEV (reference sequence). The V gene lost 5 bases and the J gene lost 5 bases, with 13 bases spanning the gap. The CDR3 sequence is 15 residues long. CDR3 sequence (DNA): TGTGCCAGCAGTCCGGGGGCGCCGGATAATTCACCCCTCCACTTT. As protein: CASSPGAPDNSPLHF.

Only a few counts were recorded for this clone. The V and J genes are TRBV7-2 and TRBJ1-2; 9 bases line up with TRBD1. The junction had 11 bases not matched to a gene; V was cut back by 5 bases and J by 7 bases. The germline gives CDR1 SGHTA, CDR2 FQGNSA. This CDR3 is built from 15 residues. The CDR3 region has the DNA TGTGCCAGCAGCAAACCGGGACAGGGCCCCACTGGCTACACCTTC. Encoded protein: CASSKPGQGPTGYTF. The full variable domain, its missing parts supplied by reference TRBV7-2 and TRBJ1-2, is GAGVSQSPSNKVTEKGKDVELRCDPISGHTALYWYRQSLGQGLEFLIYFQGNSAPDKSGLPSDRFSAERTGGSVSTLTIQRTQQEDSAVYLCASSKPGQGPTGYTFGSGTRLTVV.

The V and J genes are TRBV25-1 and TRBJ1-6, with D perhaps TRBD1 (6 bases). The CDR3 contains 14 residues. Germline CDR1 and CDR2: MGHDK and SYGVNS. The germline V and J ends were trimmed by 3 bases and 8 bases, with 11 bases remaining between them. CDR3 amino acids: CASSEGQGYSPLHF. CDR3 sequence (DNA): TGTGCCAGCAGTGAGGGGCAGGGGTATTCACCCCTCCACTTT.

The chain employs TRBV29-1 and TRBJ1-5; weak D call: TRBD1 (5 bases). CDR1 SQVTM and CDR2 ANQGSEA come from the germline V gene. Trimming left V 5 bases short and J 7 bases short, with 12 bases between. There are 12 residues in the CDR3. The DNA for the CDR3 is TGCAGCGTTTTCGGCAGGGCCCAGCCCCAGCATTTT. Translating it yields CSVFGRAQPQHF.

J is TRBJ1-1 and V is TRBV27, with 7 bases matching TRBD1. CDR3 length equals 14 residues. The V gene end was trimmed by 3 bases and the J gene end by 5 bases; junction bases not matched to a gene: 6. Germline V lookup: CDR1 MNHEY, CDR2 SMNVEV (reference sequence). The DNA for the CDR3 is TGTGCCAGCAGTTTCAGCAGGGGGAATACTGAAGCTTTCTTT. Its translation: CASSFSRGNTEAFF.

The chain combines TRBV6-5 with TRBJ2-7, with D possibly being TRBD1 (5 bases). Between the trimmed V and J ends, which lost 5 bases and 7 bases, there was a span of 15 bases. Germline V gene data show CDR1 as MNHEY and CDR2 as SVGAGI. This CDR3 spans 13 amino acids. CDR3: CASSLQVAREQYF. The CDR3 region has the DNA TGTGCCAGCAGTCTACAGGTTGCGAGGGAGCAGTACTTC.

This rearrangement joins TRBV28 to TRBJ2-7; the match to TRBD2 covers 9 bases. J lost 9 bases, V lost 2 bases, and 14 bases had no gene match. This CDR3 comprises 16 residues. In germline, CDR1 is MDHEN, CDR2 SYDVKM. The CDR3 spells CASSLPKAGGPGRQYF. Here the CDR3 DNA reads TGTGCCAGCAGTTTACCCAAGGCGGGGGGGCCGGGTCGGCAGTACTTC.

Relative to its sample, this clone is medium-sized. This specimen includes other DNA sequences encoding the same CDR3. The chain is built from TRBV27 and TRBJ2-3, with TRBD2 as a possible D gene (5 bases). The CDR3 spans 13 residues. CDR1 and CDR2 from the germline V gene are MNHEY and SMNVEV (reference sequence). V dropped 6 bases and J dropped 6 bases, with 13 bases sitting between them. The CDR3 DNA follows: TGTGCCAGCAGCTTTATTCCGGGGGATACGCAGTATTTT. Protein sequence: CASSFIPGDTQYF.

Note on this clone: Sequence at one end of the junction differs from germline and may be a read error. Other DNA sequences in this specimen translate into the identical CDR3. The chain combines TRBV9 with TRBJ1-1, with D uncertain. The V gene's germline CDR1 is SGDLS and CDR2 YYNGEE. The CDR3 loop spans 14 amino acids. The CDR3 sequence: CASSVVSRNTEAFF. For the CDR3, the DNA is TGTGCCAGCAGCGTAGTGTCGAGGAACACTGAGGCTTTCTTT.

This clone was observed a handful of times. J is TRBJ2-1 and V is TRBV6-5; a possible D gene is TRBD2 (5 bases). The CDR3 totals 13 residues. The V gene lost 2 bases and the J gene lost 8 bases, with 10 bases spanning the gap. From germline, CDR1 is MNHEY and CDR2 SVGAGI. The DNA of the CDR3 is TGTGCCAGCAGTTACGGACCGGGGTATGAGCAGTTCTTC. It yields the protein CASSYGPGYEQFF.

The gene calls are TRBV30 and TRBJ1-6; no reliable D call. The V end was cut by 2 bases, the J end by 7 bases, with 9 bases between. This CDR3 has 13 amino acids. Germline-derived CDR1 and CDR2 are GTSNPN and SVGIG (reference sequence). CDR3 nucleotides: TGTGCCTGGAGTAGGCAGAGGAATTCACCCCTCCACTTT. Its translation is CAWSRQRNSPLHF.

This clone was picked up a small number of times. The chain links TRBV6-5 to TRBJ1-4, with D tentatively TRBD1 (5 bases). Trimming removed 2 bases at V and 7 bases at J, with 5 bases between. Germline loops: CDR1 MNHEY, CDR2 SVGAGI. The CDR3 consists of 12 residues. CDR3 amino acids: CASSYGGEKLFF. CDR3 in DNA: TGTGCCAGCAGTTACGGGGGTGAAAAACTGTTTTTT.

This clone has only a few counts. V usage is TRBV1 and J usage is TRBJ2-5; the DNA was not compared with TRBD2, the D call given in the table. TRBV1 is reported as a pseudogene. The CDR3 spans 18 residues. The CDR3 protein is CTSSHIGLAGVLQETQYF. The CDR3 DNA is TGCACCAGCAGCCATATTGGACTAGCGGGAGTGTTGCAAGAGACCCAGTACTTC.

The chain joins TRBV4-1 to TRBJ1-2, with D possibly matching TRBD1 (5 bases). The CDR3 is 15 residues long. With 4 bases removed from V and 2 bases from J, the gap between germline ends came to 14 bases. CDR1 and CDR2 from the germline V gene are MGHRA and YSYEKL. The CDR3 loop reads CASSPRSGGNYGYTF. For the CDR3, the DNA is TGCGCCAGCAGCCCAAGATCGGGGGGGAACTATGGCTACACCTTC.

V usage is TRBV5-1 and J usage is TRBJ1-2; 7 nucleotides align to TRBD1. V lost 4 bases and J lost 3; bases outside the gene matches: 6. Germline values: CDR1 SGHRS, CDR2 YFSETQ. The CDR3 runs 14 residues. The CDR3: CASSPQGMDYGYTF. The CDR3 nucleotides read TGCGCCAGCAGCCCACAGGGGATGGACTATGGCTACACCTTC.

This clone was observed a single time. This rearrangement joins TRBV4-3 to TRBJ2-7; 8 bases are a match to TRBD1. CDR1 LGHNA and CDR2 YSLEER come from the germline V gene. The CDR3 runs 16 residues. V shed 1 base, J shed 0 bases, and the junction held 5 bases outside the gene matches. The CDR3 coding sequence is TGCGCCAGCAGCCAAGTCTCGGGACAGGACTCCTACGAGCAGTACTTC. As protein: CASSQVSGQDSYEQYF.

This clone was counted only a few times. The chain employs TRBV27 and TRBJ1-1, with a weak D call TRBD1 (5 bases). This CDR3 contains 14 residues. Between the trimmed V and J ends, which lost 5 bases and 8 bases, there was a span of 18 bases. The V gene's germline CDR1 is MNHEY and CDR2 SMNVEV (reference sequence). The CDR3 protein is CASSPHLTASEAFF. For the CDR3, the DNA is TGTGCCAGCAGTCCCCACCTGACAGCTTCCGAAGCTTTCTTT.

This clone has more than one count but fewer than ten. The chain combines TRBV14 with TRBJ2-7; D uncertain. Germline assignment: CDR1 SGHDN and CDR2 FVKESK. Trimming took off 2 bases at V and 5 bases at J, with 10 bases between the two ends. The CDR3 totals 13 residues. This chain's CDR3 is CASSQIGDNEQYF. The CDR3 coding sequence is TGTGCCAGCAGCCAAATAGGAGACAACGAGCAGTACTTC.

This clone was seen more than once but under ten times. V usage is TRBV27 and J usage is TRBJ2-7, with D possibly being TRBD1 or TRBD2 (5 bases each). The CDR3 contains 14 residues. Germline V lookup: CDR1 MNHEY, CDR2 SMNVEV (reference sequence). Trimming stripped 2 bases from V and 3 bases from J, with 11 bases between. The DNA of the CDR3 is TGTGCCAGCAGTTTAGGACGGGGCCGCTACGAGCAGTACTTC. Protein product: CASSLGRGRYEQYF.

V usage is TRBV7-9 and J usage is TRBJ1-5; no definite D call. This CDR3 spans 13 amino acids. Germline CDR1 reads SEHNR; CDR2 reads FQNEAQ (reference sequence). Trimming pared 1 base from V and 9 bases from J, leaving 10 bases between. The CDR3 sequence is CASSLEPVGPQHF. CDR3 coding DNA: TGTGCCAGCAGCTTAGAGCCGGTAGGGCCCCAGCATTTT.

This clone has just one count. The CDR3 loop is CASSLRQGHEQYF. The CDR3 DNA reads as TGTGCCAGCAGCTTGCGTCAGGGCCACGAGCAGTACTTC. The J gene is TRBJ2-5, the V gene TRBV5-6; a possible D gene is TRBD1 (5 bases). Matching the DNA end better, TRBJ2-7 makes the J call doubtful. CDR3 length equals 13 residues. The V gene's germline CDR1 is SGHDT and CDR2 YYEEEE.

This clone came up a few times. The chain couples TRBV27 to TRBJ2-1; D ambiguous. The CDR3 covers 13 residues. Per the germline V gene, CDR1 is MNHEY and CDR2 is SMNVEV (reference sequence). Trimming left V 5 bases short and J 3 bases short, with 8 bases between. The CDR3: CASSDEVYNEQFF. The CDR3 bases are TGTGCCAGCAGTGACGAAGTCTACAATGAGCAGTTCTTC.

The CDR3 DNA is TGTGCCAGTACCGGAGTCTTGTTGGGCAACTATGGCTACACCTTC. Translated, it gives CASTGVLLGNYGYTF. This rearrangement joins TRBV19 to TRBJ1-2; D gene unclear. V shed 7 bases and J shed 2 bases, with 17 bases lying between them. CDR3 size: 15 residues. The V gene's germline CDR1 is LNHDA and CDR2 SQIVND (reference sequence).